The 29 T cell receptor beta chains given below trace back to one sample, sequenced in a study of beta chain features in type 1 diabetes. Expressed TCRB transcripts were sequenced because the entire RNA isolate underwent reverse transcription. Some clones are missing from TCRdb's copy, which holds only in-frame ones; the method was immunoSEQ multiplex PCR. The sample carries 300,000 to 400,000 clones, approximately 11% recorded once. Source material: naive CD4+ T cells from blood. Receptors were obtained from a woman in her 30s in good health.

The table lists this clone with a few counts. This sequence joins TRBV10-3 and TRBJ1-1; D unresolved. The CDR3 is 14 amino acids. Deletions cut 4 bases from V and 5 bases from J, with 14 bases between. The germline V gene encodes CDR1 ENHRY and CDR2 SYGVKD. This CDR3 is CAISGAGGWTEAFF. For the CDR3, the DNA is TGTGCCATCAGTGGGGCAGGAGGTTGGACTGAAGCTTTCTTT.

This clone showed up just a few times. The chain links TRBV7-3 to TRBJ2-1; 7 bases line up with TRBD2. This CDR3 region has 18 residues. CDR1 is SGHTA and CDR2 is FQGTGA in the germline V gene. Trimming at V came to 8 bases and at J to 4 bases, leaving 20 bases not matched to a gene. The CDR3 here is CASSSKGGGSPSYNEQFF. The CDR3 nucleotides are TGTGCCAGCTCCTCTAAGGGTGGCGGGAGCCCCAGTTACAATGAGCAGTTCTTC.

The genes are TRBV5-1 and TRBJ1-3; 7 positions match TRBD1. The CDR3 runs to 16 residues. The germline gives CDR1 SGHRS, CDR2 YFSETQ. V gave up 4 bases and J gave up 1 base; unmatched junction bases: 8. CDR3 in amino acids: CASSRNTGASGNTIYF. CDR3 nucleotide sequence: TGCGCCAGCAGCCGTAATACAGGGGCATCTGGAAACACCATATATTTT.

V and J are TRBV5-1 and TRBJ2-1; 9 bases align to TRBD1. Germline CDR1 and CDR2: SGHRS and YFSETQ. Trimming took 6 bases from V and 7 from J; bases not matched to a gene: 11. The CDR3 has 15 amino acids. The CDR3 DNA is TGCGCCAGCACCCCAGAGGGACAGGGATGGAATGAGCAGTTCTTC. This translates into CASTPEGQGWNEQFF.

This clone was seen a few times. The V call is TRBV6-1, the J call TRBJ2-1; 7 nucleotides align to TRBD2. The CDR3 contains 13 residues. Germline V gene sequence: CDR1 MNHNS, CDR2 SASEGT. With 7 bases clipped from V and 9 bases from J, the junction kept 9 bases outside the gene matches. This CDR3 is CASTWTGGSEQFF. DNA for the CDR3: TGTGCCAGCACGTGGACGGGGGGTTCTGAGCAGTTCTTC.

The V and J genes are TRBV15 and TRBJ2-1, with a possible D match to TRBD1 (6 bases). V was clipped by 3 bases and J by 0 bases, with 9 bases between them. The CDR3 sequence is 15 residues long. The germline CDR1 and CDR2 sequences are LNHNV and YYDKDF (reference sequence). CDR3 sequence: CATSSYRDSYNEQFF. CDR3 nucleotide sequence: TGTGCCACCAGCAGCTACAGGGACTCCTACAATGAGCAGTTCTTC. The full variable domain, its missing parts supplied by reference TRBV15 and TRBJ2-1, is DAMVIQNPRYQVTQFGKPVTLSCSQTLNHNVMYWYQQKSSQAPKLLFHYYDKDFNNEADTPDNFQSRRPNTSFCFLDIRSPGLGDTAMYLCATSSYRDSYNEQFFGPGTRLTVL.

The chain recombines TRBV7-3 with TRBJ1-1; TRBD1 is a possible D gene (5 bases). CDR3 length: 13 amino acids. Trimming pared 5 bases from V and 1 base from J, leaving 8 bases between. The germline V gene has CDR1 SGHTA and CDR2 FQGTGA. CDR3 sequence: CASSPQENTEAFF. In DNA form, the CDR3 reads TGTGCCAGCAGCCCACAGGAGAACACTGAAGCTTTCTTT. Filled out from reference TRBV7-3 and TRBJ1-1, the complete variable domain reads GAGVSQTPSNKVTEKGKYVELRCDPISGHTALYWYRQSLGQGPEFLIYFQGTGAADDSGLPNDRFFAVRPEGSVSTLKIQRTERGDSAVYLCASSPQENTEAFFGQGTRLTVV.

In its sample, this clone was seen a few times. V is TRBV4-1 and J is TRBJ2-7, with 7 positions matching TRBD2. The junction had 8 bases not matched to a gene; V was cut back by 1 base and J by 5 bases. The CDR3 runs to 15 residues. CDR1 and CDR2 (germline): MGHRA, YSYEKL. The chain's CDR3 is CASSQARGRGDEQYF. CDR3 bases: TGCGCCAGCAGCCAAGCTCGCGGGAGAGGCGACGAGCAGTACTTC.

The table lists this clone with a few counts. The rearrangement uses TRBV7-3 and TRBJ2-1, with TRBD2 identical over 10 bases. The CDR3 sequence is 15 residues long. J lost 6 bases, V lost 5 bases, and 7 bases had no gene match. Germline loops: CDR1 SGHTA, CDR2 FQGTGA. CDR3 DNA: TGTGCCAGCAGCCCAACAGCGGGAGGGGGCAATGAGCAGTTCTTC. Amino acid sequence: CASSPTAGGGNEQFF.

CDR3: CSARYLYEQYF. CDR3 nucleotides: TGCAGCGCCCGTTACCTATACGAGCAGTACTTC. The chain uses TRBV29-1 and TRBJ2-7; D is uncertain. The length of the CDR3 is 11 residues. Germline loops: CDR1 SQVTM, CDR2 ANQGSEA. The germline V and J ends were trimmed by 7 bases and 4 bases, with 11 bases remaining between them.

As DNA, the CDR3 is TGTGCCAGCAGGGGAACCGGGACAGGGACCTACGAGCAGTACTTC. It codes for CASRGTGTGTYEQYF. The rearrangement joins TRBV4-2 to TRBJ2-7; 9 nucleotides line up with TRBD1. The CDR3 contains 15 residues. V shed 6 bases and J 2 bases; nucleotides not matched to a gene: 8. Germline CDR1 and CDR2: LGHNA and YNFKEQ.

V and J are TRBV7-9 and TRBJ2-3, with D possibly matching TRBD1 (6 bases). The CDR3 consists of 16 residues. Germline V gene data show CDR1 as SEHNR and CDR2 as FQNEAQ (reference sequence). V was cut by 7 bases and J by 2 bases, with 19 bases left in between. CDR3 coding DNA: TGTGCCAGCAACATACCAGGGGAGCGTATCACAGATACGCAGTATTTT. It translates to CASNIPGERITDTQYF.

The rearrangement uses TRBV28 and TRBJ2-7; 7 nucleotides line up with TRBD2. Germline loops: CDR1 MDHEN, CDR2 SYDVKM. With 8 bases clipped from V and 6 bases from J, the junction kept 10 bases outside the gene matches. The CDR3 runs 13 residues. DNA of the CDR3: TGTGCCAGCGGGCCGGGACTATGGCGCGAGCAGTACTTC. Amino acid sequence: CASGPGLWREQYF. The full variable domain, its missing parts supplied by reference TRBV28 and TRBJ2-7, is DVKVTQSSRYLVKRTGEKVFLECVQDMDHENMFWYRQDPGLGLRLIYFSYDVKMKEKGDIPEGYSVSREKKERFSLILESASTNQTSMYLCASGPGLWREQYFGPGTRLTVT.

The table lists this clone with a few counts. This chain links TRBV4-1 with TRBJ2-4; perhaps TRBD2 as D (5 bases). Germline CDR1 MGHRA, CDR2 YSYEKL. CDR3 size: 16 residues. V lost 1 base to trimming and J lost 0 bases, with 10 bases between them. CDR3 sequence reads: CASSQVQAVAKNIQYF. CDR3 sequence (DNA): TGCGCCAGCAGCCAAGTTCAAGCGGTAGCCAAAAACATTCAGTACTTC.

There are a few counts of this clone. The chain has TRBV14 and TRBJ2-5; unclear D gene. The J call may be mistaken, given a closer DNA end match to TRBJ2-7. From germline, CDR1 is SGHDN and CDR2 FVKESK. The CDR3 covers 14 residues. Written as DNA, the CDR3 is TGTGCCAGCAGCCAAGACAGGCTTTCCTACGAGCAGTACTTC. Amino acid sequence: CASSQDRLSYEQYF.

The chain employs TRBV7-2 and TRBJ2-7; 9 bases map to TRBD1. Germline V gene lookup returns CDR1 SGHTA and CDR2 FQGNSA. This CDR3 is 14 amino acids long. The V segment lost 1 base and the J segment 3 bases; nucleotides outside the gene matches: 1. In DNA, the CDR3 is TGTGCCAGCAGCTTAGACAGGGGGCTCTACGAGCAGTACTTC. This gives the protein CASSLDRGLYEQYF.

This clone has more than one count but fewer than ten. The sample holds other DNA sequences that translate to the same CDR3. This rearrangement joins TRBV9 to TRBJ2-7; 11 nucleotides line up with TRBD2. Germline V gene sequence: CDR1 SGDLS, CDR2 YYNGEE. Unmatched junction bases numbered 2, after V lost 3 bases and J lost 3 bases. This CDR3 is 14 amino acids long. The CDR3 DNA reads TGTGCCAGCAGCGGAGGGACTAGCGGCTACGAGCAGTACTTC. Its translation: CASSGGTSGYEQYF.

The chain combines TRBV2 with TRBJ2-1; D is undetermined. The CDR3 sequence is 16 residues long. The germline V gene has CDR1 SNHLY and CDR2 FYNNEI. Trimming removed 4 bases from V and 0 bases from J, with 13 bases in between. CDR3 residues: CASSGRGVISYNEQFF. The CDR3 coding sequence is TGTGCCAGCAGTGGGAGAGGCGTTATCTCCTACAATGAGCAGTTCTTC.

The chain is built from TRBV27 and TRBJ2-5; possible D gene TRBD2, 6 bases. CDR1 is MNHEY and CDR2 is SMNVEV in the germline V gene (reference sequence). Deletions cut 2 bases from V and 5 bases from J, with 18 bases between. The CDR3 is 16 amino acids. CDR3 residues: CASSLRRGLTGETQYF. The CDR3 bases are TGTGCCAGCAGTTTAAGGAGGGGACTGACTGGGGAGACCCAGTACTTC.

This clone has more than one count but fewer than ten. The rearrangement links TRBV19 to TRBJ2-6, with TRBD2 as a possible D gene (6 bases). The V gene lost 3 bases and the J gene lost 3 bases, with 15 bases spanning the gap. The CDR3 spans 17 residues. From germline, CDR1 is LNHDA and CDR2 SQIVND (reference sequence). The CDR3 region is CASSIGGSGFGANVLTF. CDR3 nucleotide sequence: TGTGCCAGTAGTATCGGAGGGTCAGGGTTTGGGGCCAACGTCCTGACTTTC.

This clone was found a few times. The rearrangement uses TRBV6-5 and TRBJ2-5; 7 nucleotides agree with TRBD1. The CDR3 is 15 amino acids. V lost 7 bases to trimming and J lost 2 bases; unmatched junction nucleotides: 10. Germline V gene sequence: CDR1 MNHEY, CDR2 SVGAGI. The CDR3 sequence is CASTAYRGNQETQYF. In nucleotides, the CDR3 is TGTGCCAGCACTGCGTACAGGGGTAATCAAGAGACCCAGTACTTC.

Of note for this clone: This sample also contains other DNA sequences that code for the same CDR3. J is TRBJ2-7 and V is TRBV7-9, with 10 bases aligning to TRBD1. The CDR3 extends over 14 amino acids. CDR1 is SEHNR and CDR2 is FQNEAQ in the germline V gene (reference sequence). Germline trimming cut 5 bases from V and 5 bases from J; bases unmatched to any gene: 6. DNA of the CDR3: TGTGCCAGCAGCCCAAGAGGGACAGGGGACGAGCAGTACTTC. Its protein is CASSPRGTGDEQYF.

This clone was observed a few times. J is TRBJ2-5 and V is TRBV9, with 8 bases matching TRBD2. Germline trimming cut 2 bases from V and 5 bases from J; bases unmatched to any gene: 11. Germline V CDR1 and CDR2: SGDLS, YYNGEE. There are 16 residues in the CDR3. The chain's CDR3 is CASSVGSGSQWETQYF. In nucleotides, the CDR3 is TGTGCCAGCAGCGTTGGGAGCGGGAGTCAGTGGGAGACCCAGTACTTC.

The CDR3 nucleotides read TGTGCCAGCAGCGTAGAGTCGCGGGCGGGGTCCTACGAGCAGTACTTC. It codes for CASSVESRAGSYEQYF. The rearrangement links TRBV9 to TRBJ2-7; tentative D call: TRBD2 (6 bases). Germline CDR1 and CDR2: SGDLS and YYNGEE. V shed 0 bases and J shed 1 base, with 14 bases lying between them. There are 16 residues in the CDR3.

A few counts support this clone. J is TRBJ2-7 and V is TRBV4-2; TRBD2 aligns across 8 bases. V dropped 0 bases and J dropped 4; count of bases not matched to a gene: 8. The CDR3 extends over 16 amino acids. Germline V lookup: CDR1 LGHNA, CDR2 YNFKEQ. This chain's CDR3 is CASSQEPAGVSYEQYF. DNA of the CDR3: TGTGCCAGCAGCCAAGAACCAGCGGGAGTAAGTTACGAGCAGTACTTC.

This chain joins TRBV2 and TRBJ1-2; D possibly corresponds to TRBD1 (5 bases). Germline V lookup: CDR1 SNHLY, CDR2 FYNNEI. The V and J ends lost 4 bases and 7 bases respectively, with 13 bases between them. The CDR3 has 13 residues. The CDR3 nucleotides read TGTGCCAGCAGTGGCCTTGGGGCTCCTGGCTACACCTTC. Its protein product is CASSGLGAPGYTF. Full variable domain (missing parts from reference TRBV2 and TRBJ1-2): EPEVTQTPSHQVTQMGQEVILRCVPISNHLYFYWYRQILGQKVEFLVSFYNNEISEKSEIFDDQFSVERPDGSNFTLKIRSTKLEDSAMYFCASSGLGAPGYTFGSGTRLTVV.

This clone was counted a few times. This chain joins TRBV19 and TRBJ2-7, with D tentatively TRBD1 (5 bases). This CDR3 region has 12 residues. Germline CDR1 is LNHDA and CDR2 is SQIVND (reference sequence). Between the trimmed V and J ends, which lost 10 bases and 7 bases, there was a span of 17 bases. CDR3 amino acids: CATRAGRWEQYF. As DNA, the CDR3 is TGTGCCACCCGGGCAGGGCGTTGGGAGCAGTACTTC.

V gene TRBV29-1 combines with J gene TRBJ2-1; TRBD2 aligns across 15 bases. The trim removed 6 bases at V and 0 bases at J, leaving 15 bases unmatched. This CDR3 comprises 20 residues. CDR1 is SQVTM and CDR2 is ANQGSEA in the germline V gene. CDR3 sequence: CSVGELLGLAGGSSYNEQFF. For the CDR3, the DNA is TGCAGCGTGGGGGAATTGTTGGGACTAGCGGGAGGATCCTCCTACAATGAGCAGTTCTTC.

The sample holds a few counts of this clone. DNA for the CDR3: TGTGCCAGCAGCTCACTAGCGGGAGGGTCCGGGGAGCTGTTTTTT. Its protein is CASSSLAGGSGELFF. The chain has TRBV5-4 and TRBJ2-2; the match to TRBD2 covers 13 bases. The germline gives CDR1 SGHNT, CDR2 YYREEE (reference sequence). J gave up 6 bases and V 3 bases, and 2 bases lay outside the gene matches. The CDR3 loop spans 15 amino acids.